The subject of this entry is one T cell receptor beta chain. The antigen is undetermined. The same CDR3 can be traced to other DNA sequences in this sample. The CDR3 runs 10 residues. V lost 6 bases and J lost 7, with 6 bases in between. Germline V gene lookup returns CDR1 SNHLY and CDR2 FYNNEI. Every bit of the isolated RNA underwent reverse transcription, so sequencing read expressed TCRB transcripts. The method was immunoSEQ multiplex PCR; TCRdb's version includes in-frame clones alone and lacks a portion of them. This sample has around 650,000 clones, with around an eighth found just once. This sample is drawn from a study of beta chain features in type 1 diabetes. About the study: Cell yields, gender and age were comparable in patients and healthy donors. Study results and caveats: Type 1 diabetes patients had TCRB CDR3s that were shorter (moderately but significantly so) in all four CD4+ subsets. These data did not resolve whether HLA type affects TCRB rearrangement.

The clonotype was recovered from a young man with type 1 diabetes. The chain combines TRBV2 with TRBJ1-1; D may be TRBD1 (5 bases). The sequenced sample consisted of naive CD4+ T cells from blood. In nucleotides, the CDR3 is TGTGCCAGCAGGCAGGGTGAAGCTTTCTTT. This translates into CASRQGEAFF.